This record looks at one T cell receptor (beta chain) sequence and its context. This may be a read error, as it is one base from a much larger clone. This record comes from a study of neurological immune-mediated disorders. Time point: longitudinal time-point 3. TCRdb redid the calling of the 5' RACE reads with MiXCR, one entry per CDR3 protein. This table holds under 130,000 distinct CDR3 sequences, 11% found once. Trimming stripped 10 bases from V and 1 base from J, with 20 bases between. The CDR3 loop spans 16 amino acids. Germline lookup yields CDR1 MNHNY and CDR2 SVGAGI (reference sequence). The sample taken for sequencing was PBMCs. The chain joins TRBV6-6 to TRBJ1-5, with TRBD1 as a possible D gene (5 bases). This TCR derives from a female donor with HTLV-1-associated myelopathy (HAM/TSP). CDR3 in DNA: TGTGCCATCCTTAGATGCGGGACCCTCAGCAATCAGCCCCAGCATTTT. It specifies CAILRCGTLSNQPQHF.